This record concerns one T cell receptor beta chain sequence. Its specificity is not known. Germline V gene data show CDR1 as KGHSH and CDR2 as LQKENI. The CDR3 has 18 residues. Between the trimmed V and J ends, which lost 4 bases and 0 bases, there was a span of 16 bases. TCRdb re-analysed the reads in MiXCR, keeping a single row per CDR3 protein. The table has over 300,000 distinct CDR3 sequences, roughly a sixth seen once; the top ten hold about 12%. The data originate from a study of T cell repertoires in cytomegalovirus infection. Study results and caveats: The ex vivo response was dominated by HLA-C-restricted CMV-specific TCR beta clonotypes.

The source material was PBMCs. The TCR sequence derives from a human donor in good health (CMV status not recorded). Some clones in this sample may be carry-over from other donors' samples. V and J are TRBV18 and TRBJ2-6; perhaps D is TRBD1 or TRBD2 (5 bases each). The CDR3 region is CASSRTGTDHSGANVLTF. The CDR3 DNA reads TGTGCCAGCTCACGGACCGGGACCGACCACTCTGGGGCCAACGTCCTGACTTTC.